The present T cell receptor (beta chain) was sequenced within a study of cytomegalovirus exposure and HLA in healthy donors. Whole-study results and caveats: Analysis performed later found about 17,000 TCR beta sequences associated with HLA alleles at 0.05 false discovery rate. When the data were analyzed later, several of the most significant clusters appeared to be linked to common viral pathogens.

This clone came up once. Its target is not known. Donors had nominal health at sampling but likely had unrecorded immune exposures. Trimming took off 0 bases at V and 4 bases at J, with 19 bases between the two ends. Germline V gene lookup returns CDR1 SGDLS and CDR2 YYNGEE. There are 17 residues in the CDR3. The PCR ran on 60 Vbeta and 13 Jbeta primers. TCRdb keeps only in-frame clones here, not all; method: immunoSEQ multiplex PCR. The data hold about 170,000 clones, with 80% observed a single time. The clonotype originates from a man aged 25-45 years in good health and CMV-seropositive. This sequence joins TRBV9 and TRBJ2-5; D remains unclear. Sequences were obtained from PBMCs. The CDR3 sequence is CASSVGFNSHSGETQYF. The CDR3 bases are TGTGCCAGCAGCGTAGGTTTCAACTCCCACAGTGGAGAGACCCAGTACTTC.